The clone carrying this TCR beta chain appeared a few times. As yet, its antigen is unknown. The CDR3 has 12 residues. Trimming cost V 5 bases and J 6 bases, with 10 bases left between them. From germline, CDR1 is MNHEY and CDR2 SVGEGT. This sample stems from a study of T cell repertoires in cytomegalovirus infection. From the reads, TCRdb called clonotypes with MiXCR, one entry per CDR3 protein. Here the sample spans some 940,000 distinct CDR3 sequences, approximately 33% being singletons. V gene TRBV6-2 or TRBV6-3 combines with J gene TRBJ1-2; D is ambiguous. The sample in question was cultured CD8+ T cells from PBMCs, obtained from culture after CMV antigen stimulation. This sequence originates from a human donor in good health (CMV status not recorded). Some clones in this sample may be carry-over from other donors' samples. This CDR3 is CASSKPKDGYTF. Written as DNA, the CDR3 is TGTGCCAGCAGTAAGCCCAAGGATGGCTACACCTTC.